This TCR beta chain was identified in a study of T-cell reconstitution after alpha-beta-depleted transplantation in children. CDR1 is MNHEY, CDR2 SVGAGI, per germline. V lost 2 bases to trimming and J lost 2 bases, with 11 bases between them. The CDR3 extends over 15 amino acids. Preparation of the TCRbeta library used unique molecular identifiers. A single record per CDR3 protein comes from TCRdb applying MiXCR to the PCR reads. The table records approximately 190,000 distinct CDR3 sequences, approximately 6.8% of them present only once. Study conclusions and caveats: Surviving recipient T cells and thymic progenitors accounted for the high day-60 TCRbeta diversity observed in some patients. Roughly two months post-transplant, alpha-beta T cells reportedly originated from several hundred graft clones that had expanded. Fresh T-cell production supplied most of the T-cell counts and diversity seen one year after transplant.

Many counts were recorded for this clonotype. Its target is not known. The starting material was PBMCs, obtained before TCRalphabeta/CD19-depleted stem cell transplant. V gene TRBV6-5 combines with J gene TRBJ2-3, with D uncertain. The receptor was derived from a girl under three years old with combined immunodeficiency, due to receive a stem cell transplant. This CDR3 reads CASSYADTVTDTQYF. In DNA, the CDR3 is TGTGCCAGCAGTTACGCAGATACAGTCACAGATACGCAGTATTTT.